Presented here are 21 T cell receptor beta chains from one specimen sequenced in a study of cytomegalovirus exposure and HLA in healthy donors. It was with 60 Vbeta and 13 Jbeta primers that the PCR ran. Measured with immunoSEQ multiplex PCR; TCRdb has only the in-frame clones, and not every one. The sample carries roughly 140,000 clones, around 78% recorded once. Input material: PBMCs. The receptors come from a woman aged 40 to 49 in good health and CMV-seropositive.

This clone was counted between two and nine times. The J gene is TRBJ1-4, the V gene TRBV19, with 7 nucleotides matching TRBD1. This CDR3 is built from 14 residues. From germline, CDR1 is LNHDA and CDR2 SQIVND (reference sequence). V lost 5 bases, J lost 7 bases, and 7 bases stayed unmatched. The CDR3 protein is CASSDRAGVEKLFF. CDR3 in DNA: TGTGCCAGTAGTGACAGGGCCGGCGTTGAAAAACTGTTTTTT. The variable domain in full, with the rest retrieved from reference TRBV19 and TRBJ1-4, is DGGITQSPKYLFRKEGQNVTLSCEQNLNHDAMYWYRQDPGQGLRLIYYSQIVNDFQKGDIAEGYSVSREKKESFPLTVTSAQKNPTAFYLCASSDRAGVEKLFFGSGTQLSVL.

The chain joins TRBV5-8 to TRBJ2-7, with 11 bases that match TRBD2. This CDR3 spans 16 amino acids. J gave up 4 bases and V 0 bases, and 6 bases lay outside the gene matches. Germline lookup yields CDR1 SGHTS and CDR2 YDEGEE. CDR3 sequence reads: CASSLGTSGRRYEQYF. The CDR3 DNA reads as TGTGCCAGCAGCTTGGGTACTAGCGGGAGAAGGTACGAGCAGTACTTC.

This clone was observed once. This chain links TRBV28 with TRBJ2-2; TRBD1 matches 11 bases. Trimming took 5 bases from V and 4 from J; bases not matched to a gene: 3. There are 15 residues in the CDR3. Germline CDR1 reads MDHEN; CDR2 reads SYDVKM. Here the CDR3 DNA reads TGTGCCAGCAGTGGAGGGACAGGGGGCACCGGGGAGCTGTTTTTT. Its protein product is CASSGGTGGTGELFF.

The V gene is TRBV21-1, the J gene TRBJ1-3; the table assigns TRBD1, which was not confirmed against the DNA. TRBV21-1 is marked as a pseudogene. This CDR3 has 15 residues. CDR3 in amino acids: CASRGTASSGNTIYF. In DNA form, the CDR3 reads TGTGCCAGTAGAGGGACAGCCAGCTCTGGAAACACCATATATTTT.

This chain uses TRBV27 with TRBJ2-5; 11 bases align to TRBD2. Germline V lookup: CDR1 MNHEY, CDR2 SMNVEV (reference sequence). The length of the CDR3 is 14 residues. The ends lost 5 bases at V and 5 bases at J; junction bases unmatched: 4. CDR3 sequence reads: CASSKTSGTETQYF. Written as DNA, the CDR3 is TGTGCCAGCAGTAAGACTAGCGGGACTGAGACCCAGTACTTC.

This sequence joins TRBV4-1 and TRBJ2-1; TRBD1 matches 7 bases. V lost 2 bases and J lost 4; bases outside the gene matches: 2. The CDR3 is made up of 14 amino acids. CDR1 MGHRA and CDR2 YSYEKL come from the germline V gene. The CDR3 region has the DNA TGCGCCAGCAGCCAATTGGACAGGTACAATGAGCAGTTCTTC. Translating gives CASSQLDRYNEQFF.

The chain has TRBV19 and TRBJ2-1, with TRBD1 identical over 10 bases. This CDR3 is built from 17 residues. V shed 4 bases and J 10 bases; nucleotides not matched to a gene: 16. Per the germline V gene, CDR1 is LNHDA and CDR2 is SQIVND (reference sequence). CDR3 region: CASSTSPGQGRSAEQFF. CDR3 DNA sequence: TGTGCCAGTAGTACTAGTCCGGGACAGGGGAGAAGTGCGGAGCAGTTCTTC.

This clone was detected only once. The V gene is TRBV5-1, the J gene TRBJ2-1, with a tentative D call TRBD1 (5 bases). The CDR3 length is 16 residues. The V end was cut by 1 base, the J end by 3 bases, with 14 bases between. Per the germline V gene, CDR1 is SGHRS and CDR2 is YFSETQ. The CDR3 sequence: CASSLYGQADYNEQFF. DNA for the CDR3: TGCGCCAGCAGCTTGTACGGACAAGCAGACTACAATGAGCAGTTCTTC.

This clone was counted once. CDR3 sequence (DNA): TGTGCCAGCACCACGGGACTAGCGCGCCACGGGGAGCTGTTTTTT. Encoded protein: CASTTGLARHGELFF. This sequence joins TRBV11-2 and TRBJ2-2; 10 bases match TRBD2. CDR3 length equals 15 residues. V gave up 7 bases and J gave up 7 bases; unmatched junction bases: 9. Germline V gene sequence: CDR1 SGHAT, CDR2 FQNNGV.

CDR3 sequence reads: CASSRGQGDTEAFF. The CDR3, as DNA: TGTGCCAGCAGCCGCGGACAGGGCGACACTGAAGCTTTCTTT. The J gene is TRBJ1-1, the V gene TRBV6-1; 8 bases map to TRBD1. Germline V gene data show CDR1 as MNHNS and CDR2 as SASEGT. The J segment lost 3 bases and the V segment lost 6 bases, leaving 6 bases of the junction unmatched. There are 14 residues in the CDR3.

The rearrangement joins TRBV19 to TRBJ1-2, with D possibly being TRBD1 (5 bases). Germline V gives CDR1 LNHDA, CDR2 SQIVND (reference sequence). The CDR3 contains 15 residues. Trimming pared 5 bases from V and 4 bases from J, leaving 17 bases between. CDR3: CASSPRSDSLYGYTF. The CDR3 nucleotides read TGTGCCAGTAGTCCCCGGTCCGACAGTCTCTATGGCTACACCTTC.

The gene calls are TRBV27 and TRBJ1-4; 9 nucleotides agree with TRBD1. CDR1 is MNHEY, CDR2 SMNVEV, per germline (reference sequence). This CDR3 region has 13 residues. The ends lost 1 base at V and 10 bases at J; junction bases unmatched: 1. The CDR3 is CASSLLGQGKLFF. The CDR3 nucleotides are TGTGCCAGCAGTTTATTGGGACAGGGAAAACTGTTTTTT. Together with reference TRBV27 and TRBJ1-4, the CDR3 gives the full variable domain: EAQVTQNPRYLITVTGKKLTVTCSQNMNHEYMSWYRQDPGLGLRQIYYSMNVEVTDKGDVPEGYKVSRKEKRNFPLILESPSPNQTSLYFCASSLLGQGKLFFGSGTQLSVL.

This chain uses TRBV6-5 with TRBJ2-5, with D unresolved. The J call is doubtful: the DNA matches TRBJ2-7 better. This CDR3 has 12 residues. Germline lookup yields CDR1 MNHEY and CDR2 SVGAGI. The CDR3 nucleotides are TGTGCCAGCAGGGTTTATTCCTACGAGCAGTACTTC. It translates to CASRVYSYEQYF.

The CDR3 DNA reads TGTGCCAGCAGTCTAACGGGGACTGGGATCACAGATACGCAGTATTTT. Its protein is CASSLTGTGITDTQYF. This chain joins TRBV27 and TRBJ2-3, with D possibly matching TRBD2 (6 bases). V was trimmed by 5 bases and J by 2 bases, leaving 17 bases between them. The CDR3 has 16 residues. Germline V CDR1 and CDR2: MNHEY, SMNVEV (reference sequence).

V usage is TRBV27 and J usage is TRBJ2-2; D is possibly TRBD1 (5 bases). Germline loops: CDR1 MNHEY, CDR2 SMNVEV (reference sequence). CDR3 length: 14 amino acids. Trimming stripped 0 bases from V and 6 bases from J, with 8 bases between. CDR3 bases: TGTGCCAGCAGTTTATCGTCAGGGCCCGGGGAGCTGTTTTTT. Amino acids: CASSLSSGPGELFF.

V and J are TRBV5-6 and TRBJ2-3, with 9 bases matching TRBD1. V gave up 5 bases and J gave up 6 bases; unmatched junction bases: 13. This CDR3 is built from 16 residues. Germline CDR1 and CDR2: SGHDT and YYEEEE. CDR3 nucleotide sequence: TGTGCCAGCAGGTCCGCCACAGGGGGCCCTTCCGATACGCAGTATTTT. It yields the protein CASRSATGGPSDTQYF.

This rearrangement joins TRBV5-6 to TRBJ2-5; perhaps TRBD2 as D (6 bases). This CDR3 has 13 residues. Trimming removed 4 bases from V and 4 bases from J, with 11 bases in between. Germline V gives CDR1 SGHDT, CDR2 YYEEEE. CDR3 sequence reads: CASSRGWGETQYF. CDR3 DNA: TGTGCCAGCAGCCGGGGGTGGGGAGAGACCCAGTACTTC.

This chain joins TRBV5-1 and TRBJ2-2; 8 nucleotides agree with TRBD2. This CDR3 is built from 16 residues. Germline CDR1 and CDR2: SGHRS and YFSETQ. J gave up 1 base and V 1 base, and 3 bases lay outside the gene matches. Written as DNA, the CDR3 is TGCGCCAGCAGCTTGAGAAGCGGGGGGAACACCGGGGAGCTGTTTTTT. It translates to CASSLRSGGNTGELFF.

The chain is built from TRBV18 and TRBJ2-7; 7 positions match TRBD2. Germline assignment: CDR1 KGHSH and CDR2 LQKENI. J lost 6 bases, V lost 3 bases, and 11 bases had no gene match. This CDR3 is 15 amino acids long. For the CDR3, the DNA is TGTGCCAGCTCACCCCAGCGGCAGCCGGGAGGCGAGCAGTACTTC. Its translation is CASSPQRQPGGEQYF.

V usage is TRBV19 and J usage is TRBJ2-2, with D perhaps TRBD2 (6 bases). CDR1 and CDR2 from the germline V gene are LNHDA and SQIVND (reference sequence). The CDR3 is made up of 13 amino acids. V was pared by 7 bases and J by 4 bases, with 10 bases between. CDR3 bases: TGTGCCAGTAAGGAGGGACTCACCGGGGAGCTGTTTTTT. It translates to CASKEGLTGELFF.

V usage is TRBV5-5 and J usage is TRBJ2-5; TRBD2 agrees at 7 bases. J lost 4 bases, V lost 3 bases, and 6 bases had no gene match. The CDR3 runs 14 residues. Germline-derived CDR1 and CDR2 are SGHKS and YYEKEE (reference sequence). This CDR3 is CASSSLTSTETQYF. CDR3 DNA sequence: TGTGCCAGCAGCTCGTTGACTAGCACAGAGACCCAGTACTTC. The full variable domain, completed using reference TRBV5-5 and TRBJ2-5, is DAGVTQSPTHLIKTRGQQVTLRCSPISGHKSVSWYQQVLGQGPQFIFQYYEKEERGRGNFPDRFSARQFPNYSSELNVNALLLGDSALYLCASSSLTSTETQYFGPGTRLLVL.